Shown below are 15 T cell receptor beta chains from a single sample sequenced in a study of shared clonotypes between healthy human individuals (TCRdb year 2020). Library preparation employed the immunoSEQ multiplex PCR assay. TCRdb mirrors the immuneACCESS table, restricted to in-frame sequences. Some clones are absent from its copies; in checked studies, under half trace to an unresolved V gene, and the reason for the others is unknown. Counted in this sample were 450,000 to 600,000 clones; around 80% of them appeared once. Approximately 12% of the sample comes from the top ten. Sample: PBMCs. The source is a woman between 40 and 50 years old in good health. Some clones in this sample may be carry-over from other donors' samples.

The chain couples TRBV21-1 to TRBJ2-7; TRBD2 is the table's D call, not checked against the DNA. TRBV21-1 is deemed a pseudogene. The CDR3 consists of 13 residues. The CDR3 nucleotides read TGTGCCAGCAGCAAAGATTCCTCTAACGAGCAGTACTTC. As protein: CASSKDSSNEQYF.

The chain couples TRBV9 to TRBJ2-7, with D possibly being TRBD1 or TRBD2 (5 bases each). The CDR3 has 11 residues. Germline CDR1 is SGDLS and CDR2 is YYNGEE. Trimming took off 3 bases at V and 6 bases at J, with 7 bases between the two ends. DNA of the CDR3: TGTGCCAGCAGCGGGGACGGCGAGCAGTACTTC. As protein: CASSGDGEQYF.

Written as DNA, the CDR3 is TGTGCTAGTGGTTTGGTAGGGGGACTAGCGGGACCAGATACGCAGTATTTT. Translated, it gives CASGLVGGLAGPDTQYF. The V call is TRBV12-5, the J call TRBJ2-3, with TRBD2 identical over 13 bases. CDR1 LGHNT and CDR2 FRNRAP come from the germline V gene. The J segment lost 4 bases and the V segment lost 0 bases, leaving 4 bases of the junction unmatched. CDR3 length equals 17 residues. The whole variable domain, remainder taken from reference TRBV12-5 and TRBJ2-3, is DARVTQTPRHKVTEMGQEVTMRCQPILGHNTVFWYRQTMMQGLELLAYFRNRAPLDDSGMPKDRFSAEMPDATLATLKIQPSEPRDSAVYFCASGLVGGLAGPDTQYFGPGTRLTVL.

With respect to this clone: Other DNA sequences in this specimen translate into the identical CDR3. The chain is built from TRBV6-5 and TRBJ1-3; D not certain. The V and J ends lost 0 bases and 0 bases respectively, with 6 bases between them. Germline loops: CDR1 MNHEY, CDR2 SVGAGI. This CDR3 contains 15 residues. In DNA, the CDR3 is TGTGCCAGCAGTTACTCGTCGAGCTCTGGAAACACCATATATTTT. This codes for CASSYSSSSGNTIYF.

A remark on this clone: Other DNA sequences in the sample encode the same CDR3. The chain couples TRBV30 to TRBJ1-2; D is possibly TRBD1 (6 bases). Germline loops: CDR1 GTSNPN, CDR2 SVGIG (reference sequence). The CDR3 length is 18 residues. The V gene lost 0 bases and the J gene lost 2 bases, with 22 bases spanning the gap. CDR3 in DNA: TGTGCCTGGAGTGTACAGTCGCCTGGGGGCTTGGCGAACTATGGCTACACCTTC. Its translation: CAWSVQSPGGLANYGYTF.

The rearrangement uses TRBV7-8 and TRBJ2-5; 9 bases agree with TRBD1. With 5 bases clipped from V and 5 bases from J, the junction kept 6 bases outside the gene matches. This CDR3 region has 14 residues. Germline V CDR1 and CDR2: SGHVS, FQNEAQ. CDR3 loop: CASSQGQGWETQYF. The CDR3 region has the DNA TGTGCCAGCAGCCAGGGACAGGGTTGGGAGACCCAGTACTTC. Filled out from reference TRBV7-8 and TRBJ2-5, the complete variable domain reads GAGVSQSPRYKVAKRGQDVALRCDPISGHVSLFWYQQALGQGPEFLTYFQNEAQLDKSGLPSDRFFAERPEGSVSTLKIQRTQQEDSAVYLCASSQGQGWETQYFGPGTRLLVL.

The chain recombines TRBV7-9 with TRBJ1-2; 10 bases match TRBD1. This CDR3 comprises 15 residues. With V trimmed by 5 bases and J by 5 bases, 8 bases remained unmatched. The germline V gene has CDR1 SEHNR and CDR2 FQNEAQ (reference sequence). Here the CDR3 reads CASSPPRTGGYGYTF. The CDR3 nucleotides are TGTGCCAGCAGCCCCCCCCGGACAGGGGGATATGGCTACACCTTC.

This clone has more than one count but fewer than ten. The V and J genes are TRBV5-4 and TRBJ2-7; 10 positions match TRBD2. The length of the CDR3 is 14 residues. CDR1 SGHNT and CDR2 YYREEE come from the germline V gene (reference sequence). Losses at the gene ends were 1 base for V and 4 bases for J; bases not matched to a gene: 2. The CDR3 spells CASSLTSGKYEQYF. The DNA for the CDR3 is TGTGCCAGCAGCTTGACTAGCGGGAAGTACGAGCAGTACTTC.

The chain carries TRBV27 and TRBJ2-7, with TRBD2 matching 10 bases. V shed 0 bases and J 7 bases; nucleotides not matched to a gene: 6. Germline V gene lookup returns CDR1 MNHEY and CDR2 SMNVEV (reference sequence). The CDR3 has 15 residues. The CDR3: CASSLSPSGSREQYF. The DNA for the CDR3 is TGTGCCAGCAGTTTATCCCCTAGCGGGAGTCGAGAGCAGTACTTC.

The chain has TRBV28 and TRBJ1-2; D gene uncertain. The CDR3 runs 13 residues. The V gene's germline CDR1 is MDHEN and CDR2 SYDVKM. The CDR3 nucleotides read TGTGCAACTCGGGCAGTTCATAACTATGGCTACACCTTC. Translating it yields CATRAVHNYGYTF.

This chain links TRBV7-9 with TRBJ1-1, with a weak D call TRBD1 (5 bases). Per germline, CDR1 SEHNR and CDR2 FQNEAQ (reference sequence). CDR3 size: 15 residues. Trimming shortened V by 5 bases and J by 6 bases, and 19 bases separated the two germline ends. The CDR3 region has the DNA TGTGCCAGCAGCCCCGCTTTTGGGGGAACGGCTGAAGCTTTCTTT. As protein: CASSPAFGGTAEAFF.

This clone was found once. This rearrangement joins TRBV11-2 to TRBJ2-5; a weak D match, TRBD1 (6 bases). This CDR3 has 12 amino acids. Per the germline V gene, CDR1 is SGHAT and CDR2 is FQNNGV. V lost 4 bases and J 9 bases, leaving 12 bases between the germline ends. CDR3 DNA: TGTGCCAGCAGCTCACCAAAGGGGGCCCAGTACTTC. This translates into CASSSPKGAQYF.

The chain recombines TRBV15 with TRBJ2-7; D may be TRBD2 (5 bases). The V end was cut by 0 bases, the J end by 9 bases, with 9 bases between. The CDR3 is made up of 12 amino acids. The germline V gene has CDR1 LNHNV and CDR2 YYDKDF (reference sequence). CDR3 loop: CATSRDTRGQYF. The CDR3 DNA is TGTGCCACCAGCAGAGATACACGGGGGCAGTACTTC.

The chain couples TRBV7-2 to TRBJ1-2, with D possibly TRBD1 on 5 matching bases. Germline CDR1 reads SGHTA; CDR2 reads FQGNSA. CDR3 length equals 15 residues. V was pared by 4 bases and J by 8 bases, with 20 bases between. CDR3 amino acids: CASSSLLGDPGGYTF. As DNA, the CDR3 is TGTGCCAGCAGCTCCCTATTGGGGGACCCGGGGGGCTACACCTTC.

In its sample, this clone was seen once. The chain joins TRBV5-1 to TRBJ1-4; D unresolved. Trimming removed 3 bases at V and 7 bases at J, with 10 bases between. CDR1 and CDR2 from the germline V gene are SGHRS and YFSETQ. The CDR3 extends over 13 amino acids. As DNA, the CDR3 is TGCGCCAGCAGCTACTACAGTAGTGAAAAACTGTTTTTT. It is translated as CASSYYSSEKLFF.